The TCR beta chain described here comes from a study of blood T cell repertoires in COVID-19. The method was immunoSEQ multiplex PCR; TCRdb's version includes in-frame clones alone and lacks a portion of them. The repertoire holds about 90,000 clones, with around 90% as singletons. This CDR3 is built from 14 residues. Between the trimmed V and J ends, which lost 2 bases and 1 base, there was a span of 5 bases. The germline gives CDR1 SEHNR, CDR2 FQNEAQ (reference sequence). The sequence was obtained from a human donor with active COVID-19. The donor label of this sample is uncertain. Sample: peripheral blood. The chain joins TRBV7-9 to TRBJ2-2; D not certain. CDR3 residues: CASSLSENTGELFF. The DNA for the CDR3 is TGTGCCAGCAGCTTAAGCGAGAACACCGGGGAGCTGTTTTTT.